The rows below give T cell receptor beta chains drawn from one sample of a study of control samples from healthy donors and cancer patients. Produced via immunoSEQ multiplex PCR; TCRdb's table is partial and in-frame only. This table holds about 160,000 clones, about 90% found once. Sequencing used blood. The receptor source for this set is a woman aged 25 to 39 in good health. Both conserved end residues are part of each CDR3. D genes are given only for firm matches.

TRBJ1-5,TRBV19,-,CASSIEPRTSIGSNQPQHF
TRBJ2-2,TRBV5-4,TRBD2,CASSRGSGVTGELFF
TRBJ2-3,TRBV28,-,CASKGIDTQYF
TRBJ2-5,TRBV20-1,TRBD2,CSASRLAGGPGETQYF
TRBJ2-7,TRBV30,-,CAWRGSGSLPYEQYF
TRBJ2-2,TRBV9,TRBD1,CASSVGGQGNTGELFF
TRBJ1-1,TRBV28,-,CASSLRPPRGRGTEAFF
TRBJ1-2,TRBV4-3,-,CASSQHSDPFGGYTF
TRBJ2-7,TRBV6-5,-,CASSHLRLDEQYF
TRBJ1-2,TRBV12-3/TRBV12-4,-,CASSFGSDYGYTF
TRBJ2-2,TRBV9,TRBD2,CASSADSGRIDTGELFF
TRBJ1-5,TRBV9,TRBD1,CASSRGTGGGNQPQHF
TRBJ1-2,TRBV10-2,-,CASSPTDNYGYTF
TRBJ2-5,TRBV28,TRBD2,CASSRGGFSSQETQYF
TRBJ2-1,TRBV2,TRBD2,CASKTTSGNYNEQFF
TRBJ1-1,TRBV24-1,TRBD1,CATRPPGQSTEAFF
TRBJ1-5,TRBV4-3,-,CASSQDLSPSYQPQHF
TRBJ2-6,TRBV27,TRBD1,CATPQGRMGKGANVLTF
TRBJ1-5,TRBV28,-,CASRLGGLGNQPQHF
TRBJ2-2,TRBV20-1,-,CSASARLLNTGELFF
TRBJ2-5,TRBV7-9,TRBD2,CASSLSLAGETQYF
TRBJ2-2,TRBV27,-,CASSHNTGELFF
TRBJ2-1,TRBV4-2,TRBD2,CASRLLTSGSSYNEQFF
TRBJ2-3,TRBV9,-,CASSPSADTQYF
TRBJ2-3,TRBV11-2,-,CASSLVTDTQYF
TRBJ1-3,TRBV7-9,-,CASSSAGNTIYF
TRBJ2-7,TRBV12-5,TRBD1,CASGLRLPGQGTEQYF
TRBJ1-6,TRBV5-1,TRBD1,CASSGGTGGHNSPLHF
TRBJ1-3,TRBV18,TRBD1,CASSPVVLRDRGSGNTIYF
TRBJ2-5,TRBV7-9,-,CASTSPRGGETQYF
TRBJ1-5,TRBV5-1,TRBD1,CASSSGGQGQPQHF
TRBJ2-1,TRBV10-3,-,CAISESGSEPGEQFF
TRBJ1-3,TRBV30,-,CAWSVGAGNTIYF
TRBJ1-5,TRBV7-6,-,CASSQEPSNQPQHF
TRBJ1-4,TRBV7-9,-,CASSLGPQKEKLFF
TRBJ2-3,TRBV7-3,-,CASSPLGGTDTQYF
TRBJ2-7,TRBV4-2,-,CASSARLTGGEQYF
TRBJ2-2,TRBV19,-,CASNWVTGELFF
TRBJ2-1,TRBV2,-,CASRPGRQYNEQFF
TRBJ2-4,TRBV18,-,CASSPEGGIAKNIQYF
TRBJ1-1,TRBV11-1,TRBD1,CASSLDRSTEAFF
TRBJ1-6,TRBV9,-,CASSVRGRNSPLHF
TRBJ1-1,TRBV7-2,-,CASSPGRGENTEAFF
TRBJ2-2,TRBV4-3,TRBD1,CASSQVGTGGFTGELFF
TRBJ1-5,TRBV28,-,CASSFGHNNQPQHF
TRBJ1-4,TRBV9,-,CASSAGEEATNEKLFF
TRBJ2-7,TRBV27,-,CASSLDGKHYEQYF
TRBJ1-5,TRBV10-2,-,CASSGTDSNQPQHF
TRBJ2-1,TRBV7-9,-,CASSLREVPYNEQFF
TRBJ1-6,TRBV5-4,-,CASSFQGLGHSPLHF
TRBJ1-4,TRBV24-1,-,CATSDPSGSGEKLFF
TRBJ2-4,TRBV28,-,CASSYGRGGNIQYF
TRBJ1-2,TRBV7-9,-,CASSLSSAGPYGYTF
TRBJ1-3,TRBV28,TRBD1,CASSPHTGAGGNTIYF
TRBJ1-5,TRBV27,TRBD1,CASSFGTGHGQPQHF